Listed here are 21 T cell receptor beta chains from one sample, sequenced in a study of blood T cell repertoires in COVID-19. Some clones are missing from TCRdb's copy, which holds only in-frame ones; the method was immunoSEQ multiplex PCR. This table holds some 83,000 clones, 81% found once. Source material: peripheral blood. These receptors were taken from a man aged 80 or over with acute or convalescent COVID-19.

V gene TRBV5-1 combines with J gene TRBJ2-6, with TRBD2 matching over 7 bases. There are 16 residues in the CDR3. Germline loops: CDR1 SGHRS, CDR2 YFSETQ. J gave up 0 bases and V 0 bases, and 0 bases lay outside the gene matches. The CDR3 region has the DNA TGCGCCAGCAGCTTGGGCGGGAGCTCTGGGGCCAACGTCCTGACTTTC. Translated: CASSLGGSSGANVLTF. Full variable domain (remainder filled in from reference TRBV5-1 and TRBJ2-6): KAGVTQTPRYLIKTRGQQVTLSCSPISGHRSVSWYQQTPGQGLQFLFEYFSETQRNKGNFPGRFSGRQFSNSRSEMNVSTLELGDSALYLCASSLGGSSGANVLTFGAGSRLTVL.

CDR3 nucleotides: TGTGCCAGCAGCTTCGGACTAGCGGACAATGAGCAGTTCTTC. Translating gives CASSFGLADNEQFF. The chain has TRBV7-3 and TRBJ2-1; 10 nucleotides line up with TRBD2. CDR3 size: 14 residues. Germline values: CDR1 SGHTA, CDR2 FQGTGA. The J segment lost 5 bases and the V segment lost 3 bases, leaving 1 base of the junction unmatched.

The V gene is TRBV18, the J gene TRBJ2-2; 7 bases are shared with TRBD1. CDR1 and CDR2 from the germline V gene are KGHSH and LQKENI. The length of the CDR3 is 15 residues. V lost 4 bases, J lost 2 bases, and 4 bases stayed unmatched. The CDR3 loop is CASSRQGENTGELFF. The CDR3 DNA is TGTGCCAGCTCACGTCAGGGGGAAAACACCGGGGAGCTGTTTTTT.

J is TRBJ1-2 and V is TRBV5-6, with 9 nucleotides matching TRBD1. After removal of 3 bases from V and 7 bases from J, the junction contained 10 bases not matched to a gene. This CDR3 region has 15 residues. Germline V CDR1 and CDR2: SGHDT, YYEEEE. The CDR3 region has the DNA TGTGCCAGCAGCTACTCCGGGACAGGGACGTCTGGCTACACCTTC. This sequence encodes CASSYSGTGTSGYTF.

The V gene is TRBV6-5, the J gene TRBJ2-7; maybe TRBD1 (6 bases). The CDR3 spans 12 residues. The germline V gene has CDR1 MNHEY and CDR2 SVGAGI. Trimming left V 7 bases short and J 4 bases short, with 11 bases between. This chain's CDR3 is CASKNREYEQYF. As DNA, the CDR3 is TGTGCCAGCAAGAACAGGGAATACGAGCAGTACTTC.

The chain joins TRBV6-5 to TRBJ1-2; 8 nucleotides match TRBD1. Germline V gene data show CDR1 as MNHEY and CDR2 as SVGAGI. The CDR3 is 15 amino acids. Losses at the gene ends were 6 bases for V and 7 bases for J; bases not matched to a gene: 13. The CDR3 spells CASSLVAGGSGGYTF. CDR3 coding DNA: TGTGCCAGCAGCCTCGTGGCAGGGGGCTCGGGTGGCTACACCTTC.

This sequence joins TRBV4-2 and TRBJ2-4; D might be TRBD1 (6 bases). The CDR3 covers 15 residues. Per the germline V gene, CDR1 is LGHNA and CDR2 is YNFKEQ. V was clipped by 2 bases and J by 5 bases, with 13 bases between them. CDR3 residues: CASSQLGDTENIQYF. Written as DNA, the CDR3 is TGTGCCAGCAGCCAATTAGGGGACACCGAAAACATTCAGTACTTC.

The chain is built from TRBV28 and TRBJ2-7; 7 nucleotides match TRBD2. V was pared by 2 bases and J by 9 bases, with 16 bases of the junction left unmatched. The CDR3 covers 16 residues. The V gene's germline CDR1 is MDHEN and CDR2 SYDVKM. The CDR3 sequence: CASSLTLVSGSTRQYF. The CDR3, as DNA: TGTGCCAGCAGTTTAACCCTGGTTAGCGGGTCCACGAGGCAGTACTTC.

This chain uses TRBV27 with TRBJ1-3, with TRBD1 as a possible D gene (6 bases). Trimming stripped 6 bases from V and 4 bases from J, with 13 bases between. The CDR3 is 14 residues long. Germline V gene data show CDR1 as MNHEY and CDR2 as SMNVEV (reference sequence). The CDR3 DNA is TGTGCCAGCAGACCAACAGGGCGCGGAAACACCATATATTTT. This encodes CASRPTGRGNTIYF.

The CDR3 region has the DNA TGTGCCAGCAGCGACAGGGGAAACACTGAAGCTTTCTTT. Translated: CASSDRGNTEAFF. This chain uses TRBV27 with TRBJ1-1; 8 bases map to TRBD1. Unmatched junction bases numbered 2, after V lost 6 bases and J lost 2 bases. The CDR3 loop spans 13 amino acids. Germline loops: CDR1 MNHEY, CDR2 SMNVEV (reference sequence).

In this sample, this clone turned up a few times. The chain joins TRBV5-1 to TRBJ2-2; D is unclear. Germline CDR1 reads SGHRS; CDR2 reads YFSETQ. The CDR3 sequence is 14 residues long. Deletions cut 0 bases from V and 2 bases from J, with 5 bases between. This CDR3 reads CASSLDRNTGELFF. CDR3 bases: TGCGCCAGCAGCTTGGACAGAAACACCGGGGAGCTGTTTTTT.

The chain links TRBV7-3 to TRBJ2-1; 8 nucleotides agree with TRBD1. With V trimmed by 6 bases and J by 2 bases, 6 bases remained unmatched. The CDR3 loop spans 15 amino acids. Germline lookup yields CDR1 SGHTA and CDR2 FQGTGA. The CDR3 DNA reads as TGTGCCAGCAGTCGTGACAGGGGTCCCTACAATGAGCAGTTCTTC. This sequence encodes CASSRDRGPYNEQFF.

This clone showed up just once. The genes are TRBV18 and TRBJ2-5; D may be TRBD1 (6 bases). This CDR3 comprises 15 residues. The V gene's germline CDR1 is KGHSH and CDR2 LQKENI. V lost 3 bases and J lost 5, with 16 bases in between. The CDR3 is CASSPWGSQGETQYF. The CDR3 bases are TGTGCCAGCTCACCGTGGGGGAGTCAGGGGGAGACCCAGTACTTC.

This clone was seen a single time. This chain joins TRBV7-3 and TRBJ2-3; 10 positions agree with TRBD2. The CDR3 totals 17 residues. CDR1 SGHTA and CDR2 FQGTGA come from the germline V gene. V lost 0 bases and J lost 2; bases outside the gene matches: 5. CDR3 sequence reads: CASSLTASGRTTDTQYF. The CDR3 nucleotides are TGTGCCAGCAGCTTAACGGCTAGCGGGAGAACCACAGATACGCAGTATTTT.

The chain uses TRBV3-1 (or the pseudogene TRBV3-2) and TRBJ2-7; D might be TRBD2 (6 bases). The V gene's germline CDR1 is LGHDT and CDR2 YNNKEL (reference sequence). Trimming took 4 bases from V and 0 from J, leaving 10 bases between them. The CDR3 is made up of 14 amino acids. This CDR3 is CASSPRGFSYEQYF. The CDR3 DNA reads TGTGCCAGCAGCCCTCGGGGGTTCTCCTACGAGCAGTACTTC.

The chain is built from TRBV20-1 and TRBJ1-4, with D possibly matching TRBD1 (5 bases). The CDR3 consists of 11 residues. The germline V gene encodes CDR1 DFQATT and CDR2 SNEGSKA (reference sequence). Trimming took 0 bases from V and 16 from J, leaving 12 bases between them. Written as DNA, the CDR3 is TGCAGTGCTAGAGATTGGGAGGGGTGGTTTTTT. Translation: CSARDWEGWFF.

The chain's CDR3 is CASSPPTGVYEQYF. The CDR3 nucleotides are TGTGCCAGCTCACCCCCGACAGGGGTCTACGAGCAGTACTTC. The V gene is TRBV18, the J gene TRBJ2-7; 8 bases match TRBD1. The V segment lost 3 bases and the J segment 3 bases; nucleotides outside the gene matches: 4. This CDR3 is built from 14 residues. The germline gives CDR1 KGHSH, CDR2 LQKENI.

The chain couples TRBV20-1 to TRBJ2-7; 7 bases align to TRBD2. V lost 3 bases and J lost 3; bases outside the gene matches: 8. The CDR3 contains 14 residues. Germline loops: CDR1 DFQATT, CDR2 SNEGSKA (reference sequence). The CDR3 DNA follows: TGCAGTGCTAGTTCCGGGACTACCAACTACGAGCAGTACTTC. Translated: CSASSGTTNYEQYF.

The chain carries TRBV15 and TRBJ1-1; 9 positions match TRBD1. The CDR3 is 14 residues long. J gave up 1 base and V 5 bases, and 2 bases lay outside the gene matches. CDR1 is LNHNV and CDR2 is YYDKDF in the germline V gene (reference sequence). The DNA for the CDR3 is TGTGCCACCAGCGAGGACAGGGGGAACACTGAAGCTTTCTTT. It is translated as CATSEDRGNTEAFF.

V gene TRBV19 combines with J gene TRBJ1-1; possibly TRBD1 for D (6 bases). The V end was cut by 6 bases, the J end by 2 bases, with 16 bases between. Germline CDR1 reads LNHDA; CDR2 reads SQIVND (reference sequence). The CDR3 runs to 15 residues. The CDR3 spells CASSLWGGGNTEAFF. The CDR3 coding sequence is TGTGCCAGTAGCCTATGGGGGGGCGGAAACACTGAAGCTTTCTTT.

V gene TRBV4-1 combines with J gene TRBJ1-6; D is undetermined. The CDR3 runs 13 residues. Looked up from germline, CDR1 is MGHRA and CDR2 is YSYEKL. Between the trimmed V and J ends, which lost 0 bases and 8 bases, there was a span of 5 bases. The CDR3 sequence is CASSQDSDSPLHF. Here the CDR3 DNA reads TGCGCCAGCAGCCAAGACTCAGATTCACCCCTCCACTTT.